This passage covers 11 T cell receptor beta chains from one sample sequenced in a study of STAT5B mutations in CD4+ large granular lymphocyte leukemia. The assay was immunoSEQ multiplex PCR, and TCRdb's table has in-frame clones only and misses some. Of some 40,000 clones listed, 70% to 90% are singletons. The source material was CD4+ T cells from blood buffy coats. These receptors were collected from a human donor in good health.

This sequence joins TRBV7-2 and TRBJ2-7; tentative D call: TRBD2 (5 bases). Germline V gene lookup returns CDR1 SGHTA and CDR2 FQGNSA. There are 17 residues in the CDR3. Trimming removed 4 bases from V and 0 bases from J, with 19 bases in between. The CDR3, as DNA: TGTGCCAGCAGCTGGTCGTTTAGCGAAGTGAGCTCCTACGAGCAGTACTTC. This gives the protein CASSWSFSEVSSYEQYF.

The chain recombines TRBV2 with TRBJ1-1; D is possibly TRBD1 (5 bases). This CDR3 region has 13 residues. Trimming shortened V by 6 bases and J by 1 base, and 9 bases separated the two germline ends. Germline V gene sequence: CDR1 SNHLY, CDR2 FYNNEI. The CDR3 here is CASSQGWNTEAFF. Here the CDR3 DNA reads TGTGCCAGCAGCCAGGGTTGGAACACTGAAGCTTTCTTT.

Here the CDR3 DNA reads TGTGCCAGCAGTTTCACCGCCATGAGCTCCTACGAGCAGTACTTC. Its translation is CASSFTAMSSYEQYF. J is TRBJ2-5 and V is TRBV27; D is undetermined. The J call is doubtful: the DNA matches TRBJ2-7 better. Germline CDR1 reads MNHEY; CDR2 reads SMNVEV (reference sequence). There are 15 residues in the CDR3.

This rearrangement joins TRBV4-3 to TRBJ2-7, with D perhaps matching TRBD2 (6 bases). The CDR3 extends over 11 amino acids. From germline, CDR1 is LGHNA and CDR2 YSLEER. Trimming left V 4 bases short and J 5 bases short, with 6 bases between. The CDR3 coding sequence is TGCGCCAGCAGCCGCGGGAACGAGCAGTACTTC. Translation gives CASSRGNEQYF.

This clone was recorded only once. The chain recombines TRBV7-6 with TRBJ2-1; 14 bases map to TRBD2. CDR1 and CDR2 from the germline V gene are SGHVS and FNYEAQ. The J segment lost 0 bases and the V segment lost 0 bases, leaving 4 bases of the junction unmatched. The CDR3 sequence is 19 residues long. For the CDR3, the DNA is TGTGCCAGCAGCTTAGCAGGGACTAGCGGGGGCCTCTCCTACAATGAGCAGTTCTTC. Translating it yields CASSLAGTSGGLSYNEQFF.

As to this clone: The junction does not match germline at one end; this may be a read error. The chain has TRBV7-2 and TRBJ2-4, with unresolved D. In germline, CDR1 is SGHTA, CDR2 FQGNSA. There are 12 residues in the CDR3. CDR3 in amino acids: CASSLAQGIRHF. The CDR3 DNA reads TGTGCCAGCAGCTTAGCGCAAGGCATTCGGCACTTC. Complete variable domain (other parts from reference TRBV7-2 and TRBJ2-4): GAGVSQSPSNKVTEKGKDVELRCDPISGHTALYWYRQSLGQGLEFLIYFQGNSAPDKSGLPSDRFSAERTGGSVSTLTIQRTQQEDSAVYLCASSLAQGIRHFGAGTRLSVL.

The gene calls are TRBV19 and TRBJ2-3, with TRBD2 matching over 10 bases. Germline CDR1 is LNHDA and CDR2 is SQIVND (reference sequence). The CDR3 covers 18 residues. The junction had 20 bases not matched to a gene; V was cut back by 8 bases and J by 6 bases. CDR3 DNA sequence: TGTGCCAGTGCCCCTAGGAAGCGGGGGGGTACCTTCTTCGATACGCAGTATTTT. Translation: CASAPRKRGGTFFDTQYF.

The J gene is TRBJ2-2, the V gene TRBV10-1, with unresolved D. Germline CDR1 WNHNN, CDR2 SYGVQD (reference sequence). The CDR3 contains 15 residues. Trimming removed 6 bases from V and 6 bases from J, with 17 bases in between. The CDR3: CASSADKGPPGELFF. DNA of the CDR3: TGCGCCAGCAGCGCTGACAAAGGGCCTCCCGGGGAGCTGTTTTTT.

In this sample, this clone turned up once. The chain combines TRBV7-3 with TRBJ2-1, with TRBD1 identical over 9 bases. Germline V gene data show CDR1 as SGHTA and CDR2 as FQGTGA. The junction had 12 bases not matched to a gene; V was cut back by 5 bases and J by 7 bases. The CDR3 is 16 amino acids. In nucleotides, the CDR3 is TGTGCCAGCAGCGAGACAGGGGGATCGGTTCCTAATGAGCAGTTCTTC. This sequence encodes CASSETGGSVPNEQFF.

V usage is TRBV11-1 and J usage is TRBJ1-2; D uncertain. The ends were cut back, 0 bases at V and 3 bases at J, with 8 bases in the middle. Per the germline V gene, CDR1 is SGHAT and CDR2 is FQDESV (reference sequence). The CDR3 totals 14 residues. Here the CDR3 reads CASSLAGRDYGYTF. As DNA, the CDR3 is TGTGCCAGCAGCTTAGCGGGCAGAGACTATGGCTACACCTTC.

The CDR3, as DNA: TGTGCCAGCAGCTTGGTCCGGGCGTTTGGGCAGTATTTT. As protein: CASSLVRAFGQYF. The V call is TRBV11-2, the J call TRBJ2-3; D is undetermined. The germline V gene has CDR1 SGHAT and CDR2 FQNNGV. The CDR3 is made up of 13 amino acids. V lost 3 bases, J lost 11 bases, and 15 bases lay in between.